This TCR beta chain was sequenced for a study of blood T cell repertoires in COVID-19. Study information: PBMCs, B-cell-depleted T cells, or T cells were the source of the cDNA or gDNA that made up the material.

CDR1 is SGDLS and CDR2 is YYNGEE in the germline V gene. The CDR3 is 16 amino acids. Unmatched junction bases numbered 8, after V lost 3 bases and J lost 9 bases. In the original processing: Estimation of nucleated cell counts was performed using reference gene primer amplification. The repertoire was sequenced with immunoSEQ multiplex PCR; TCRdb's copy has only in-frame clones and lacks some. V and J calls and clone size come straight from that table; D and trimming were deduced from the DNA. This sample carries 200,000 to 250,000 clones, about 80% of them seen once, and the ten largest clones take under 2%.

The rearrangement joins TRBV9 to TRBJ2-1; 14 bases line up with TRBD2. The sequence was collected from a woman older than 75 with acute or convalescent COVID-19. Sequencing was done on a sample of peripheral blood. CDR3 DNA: TGTGCCAGCAGCGGGCGACTAGCGGGGGGGCTCCCTGAGCAGTTCTTC. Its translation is CASSGRLAGGLPEQFF.